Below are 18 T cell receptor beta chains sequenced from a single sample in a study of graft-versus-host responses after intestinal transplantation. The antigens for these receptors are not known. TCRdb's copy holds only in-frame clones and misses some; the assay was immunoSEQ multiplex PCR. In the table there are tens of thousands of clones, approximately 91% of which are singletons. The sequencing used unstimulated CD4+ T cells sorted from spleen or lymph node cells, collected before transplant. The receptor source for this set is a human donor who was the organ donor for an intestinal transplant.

The CDR3 reads CASSRTRPSTDTQYF. The CDR3 region has the DNA TGTGCCAGCAGCCGGACTAGACCTAGCACAGATACGCAGTATTTT. The chain uses TRBV5-4 and TRBJ2-3; 7 bases map to TRBD2. The CDR3 extends over 15 amino acids. Per germline, CDR1 SGHNT and CDR2 YYREEE (reference sequence). V was pared by 4 bases and J by 0 bases, with 5 bases of the junction left unmatched.

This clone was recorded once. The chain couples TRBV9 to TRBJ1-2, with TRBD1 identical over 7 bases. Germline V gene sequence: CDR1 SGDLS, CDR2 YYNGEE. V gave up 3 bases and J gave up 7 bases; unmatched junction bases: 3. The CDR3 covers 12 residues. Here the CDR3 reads CASSGQGFGYTF. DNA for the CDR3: TGTGCCAGCAGCGGACAGGGTTTTGGCTACACCTTC.

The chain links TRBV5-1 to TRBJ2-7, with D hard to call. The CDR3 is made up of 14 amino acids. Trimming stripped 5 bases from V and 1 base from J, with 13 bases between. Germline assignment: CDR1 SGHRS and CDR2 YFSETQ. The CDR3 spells CASRNSYSSYEQYF. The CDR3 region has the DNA TGCGCCAGCAGGAACTCATACTCATCCTACGAGCAGTACTTC.

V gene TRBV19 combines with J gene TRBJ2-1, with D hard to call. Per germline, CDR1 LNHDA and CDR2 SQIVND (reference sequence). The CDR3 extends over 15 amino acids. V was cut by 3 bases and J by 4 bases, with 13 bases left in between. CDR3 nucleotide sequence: TGTGCCAGTAGTATTGGGGTTGGGTGGTACAATGAGCAGTTCTTC. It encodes CASSIGVGWYNEQFF.

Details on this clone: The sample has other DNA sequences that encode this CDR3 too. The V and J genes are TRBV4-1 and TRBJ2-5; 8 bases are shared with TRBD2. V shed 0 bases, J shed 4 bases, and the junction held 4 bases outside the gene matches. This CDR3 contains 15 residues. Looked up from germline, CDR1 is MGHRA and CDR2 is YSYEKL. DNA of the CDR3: TGCGCCAGCAGCCAAGAAAACGGGAGGGGAGAGACCCAGTACTTC. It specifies CASSQENGRGETQYF.

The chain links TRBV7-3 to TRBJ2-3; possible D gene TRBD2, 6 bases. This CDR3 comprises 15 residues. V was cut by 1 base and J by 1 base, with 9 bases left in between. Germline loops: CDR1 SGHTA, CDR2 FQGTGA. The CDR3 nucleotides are TGTGCCAGCAGCTTAAATCCTAGCGGCACAGATACGCAGTATTTT. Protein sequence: CASSLNPSGTDTQYF.

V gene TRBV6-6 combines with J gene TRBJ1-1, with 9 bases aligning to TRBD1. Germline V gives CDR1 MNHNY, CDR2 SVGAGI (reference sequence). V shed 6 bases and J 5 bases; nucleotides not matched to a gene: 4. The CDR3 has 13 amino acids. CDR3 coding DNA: TGTGCCAGCAGACAGGGGGCGGGAACTGAAGCTTTCTTT. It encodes CASRQGAGTEAFF.

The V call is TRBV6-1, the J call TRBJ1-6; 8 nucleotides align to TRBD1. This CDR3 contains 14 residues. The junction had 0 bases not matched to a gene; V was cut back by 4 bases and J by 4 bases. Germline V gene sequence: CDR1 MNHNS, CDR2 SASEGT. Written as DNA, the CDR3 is TGTGCCAGCAGTGGACAGGGGTATAATTCACCCCTCCACTTT. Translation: CASSGQGYNSPLHF.

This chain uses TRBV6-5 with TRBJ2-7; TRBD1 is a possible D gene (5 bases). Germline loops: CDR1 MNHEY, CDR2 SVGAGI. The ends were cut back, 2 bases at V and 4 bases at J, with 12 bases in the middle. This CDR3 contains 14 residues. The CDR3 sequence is CASSYAGPMYEQYF. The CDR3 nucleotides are TGTGCCAGCAGTTACGCAGGGCCTATGTACGAGCAGTACTTC.

CDR3 DNA: TGTGCCAGCAGCGCCCTAGCGGTGGAGAACACTGAAGCTTTCTTT. This encodes CASSALAVENTEAFF. The rearrangement joins TRBV7-6 to TRBJ1-1; D unresolved. Germline V gene lookup returns CDR1 SGHVS and CDR2 FNYEAQ. Trimming shortened V by 5 bases and J by 1 base, and 14 bases separated the two germline ends. The length of the CDR3 is 15 residues.

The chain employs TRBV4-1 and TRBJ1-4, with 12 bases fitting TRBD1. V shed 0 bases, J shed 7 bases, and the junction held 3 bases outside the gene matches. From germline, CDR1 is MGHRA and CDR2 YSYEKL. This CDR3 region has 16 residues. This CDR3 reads CASSQDWDRGLEKLFF. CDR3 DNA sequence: TGCGCCAGCAGCCAAGATTGGGACAGGGGGCTTGAAAAACTGTTTTTT.

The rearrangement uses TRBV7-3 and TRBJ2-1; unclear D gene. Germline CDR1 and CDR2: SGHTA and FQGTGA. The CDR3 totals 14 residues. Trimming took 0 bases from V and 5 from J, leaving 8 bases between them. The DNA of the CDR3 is TGTGCCAGCAGCTTAACTGGCAGCAACAATGAGCAGTTCTTC. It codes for CASSLTGSNNEQFF.

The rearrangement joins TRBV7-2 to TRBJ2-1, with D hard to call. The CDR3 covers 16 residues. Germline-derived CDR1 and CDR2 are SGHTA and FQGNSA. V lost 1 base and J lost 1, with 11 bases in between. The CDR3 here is CASSLVRASSYNEQFF. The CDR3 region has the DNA TGTGCCAGCAGCTTAGTTCGGGCTTCATCCTACAATGAGCAGTTCTTC.

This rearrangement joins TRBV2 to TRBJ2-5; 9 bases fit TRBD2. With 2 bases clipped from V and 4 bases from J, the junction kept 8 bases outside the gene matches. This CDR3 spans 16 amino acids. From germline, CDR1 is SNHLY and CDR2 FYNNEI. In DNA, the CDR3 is TGTGCCAGCAGTGAATTGGTAGCGGGAGTAGGAGAGACCCAGTACTTC. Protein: CASSELVAGVGETQYF.

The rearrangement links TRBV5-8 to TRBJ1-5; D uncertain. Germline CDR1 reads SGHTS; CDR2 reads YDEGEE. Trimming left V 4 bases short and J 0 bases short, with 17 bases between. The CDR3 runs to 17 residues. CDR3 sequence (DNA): TGTGCCAGCAGCCCAACCGTTCGACTATATAGCAATCAGCCCCAGCATTTT. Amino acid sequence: CASSPTVRLYSNQPQHF.

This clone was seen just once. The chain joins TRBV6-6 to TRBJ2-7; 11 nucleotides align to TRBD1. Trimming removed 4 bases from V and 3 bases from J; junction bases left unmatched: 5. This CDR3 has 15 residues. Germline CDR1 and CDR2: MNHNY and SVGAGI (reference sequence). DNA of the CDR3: TGTGCCAGCAGTTTCGGACAGGGGGCTGTCTACGAGCAGTACTTC. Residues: CASSFGQGAVYEQYF.

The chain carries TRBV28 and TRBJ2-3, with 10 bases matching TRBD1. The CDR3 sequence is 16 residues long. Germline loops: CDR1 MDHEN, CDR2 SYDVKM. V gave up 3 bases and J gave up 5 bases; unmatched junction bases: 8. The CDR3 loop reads CASSFQGQGLGDTQYF. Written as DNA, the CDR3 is TGTGCCAGCAGTTTTCAGGGACAGGGGTTAGGAGATACGCAGTATTTT. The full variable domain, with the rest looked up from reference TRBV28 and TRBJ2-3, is DVKVTQSSRYLVKRTGEKVFLECVQDMDHENMFWYRQDPGLGLRLIYFSYDVKMKEKGDIPEGYSVSREKKERFSLILESASTNQTSMYLCASSFQGQGLGDTQYFGPGTRLTVL.

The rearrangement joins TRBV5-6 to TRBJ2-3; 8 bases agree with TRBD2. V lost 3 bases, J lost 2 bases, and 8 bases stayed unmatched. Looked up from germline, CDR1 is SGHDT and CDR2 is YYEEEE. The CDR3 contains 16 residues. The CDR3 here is CASSSLLAEDTDTQYF. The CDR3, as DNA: TGTGCCAGCAGCTCGTTACTAGCGGAAGACACAGATACGCAGTATTTT.